The T cell receptor beta chain described here comes from a study of shared clonotypes between healthy human individuals. Overall study findings and caveats: Generally, naive subsets (rather than memory subsets) showed larger estimated richness.

Worth noting for this clone: Antigen: not known.

Assay execution proceeded at the deep level. Assay used: immunoSEQ multiplex PCR; TCRdb lists only in-frame clones, some missing. The data hold hundreds of thousands of clones, with less than 98% observed a single time. Looked up from germline, CDR1 is MGHRA and CDR2 is YSYEKL. The CDR3 totals 15 residues. V was pared by 2 bases and J by 2 bases, with 13 bases between. This chain links TRBV4-1 with TRBJ2-7; a possible D gene is TRBD2 (6 bases). The receptor comes from a woman aged 25 to 39 in good health. Sequencing input: naive CD4+ T cells sorted from blood. Subset indicated: CD45RA+ positively selected. The CDR3 here is CASSQRLEAAYEQYF. Written as DNA, the CDR3 is TGCGCCAGCAGCCAAAGACTAGAGGCCGCCTACGAGCAGTACTTC.